This T cell receptor (beta chain) was obtained from a study of identical twins (dated by TCRdb to about 2016). With regard to the full study: TCR alpha and beta repertoires from monozygotic twins, unrelated adults of various ages and cord blood were deep-sequenced to test whether fetal clonotypes persist. To rule out contamination, the twin experiments were replicated at different times with different library preparation protocols.

On the study overall, not on this receptor specifically: Excess twin sharing in beta out-of-frame sequences was weaker because fewer shared sequences lowered the signal-to-noise ratio. Zero-insertion analyses could be partly confounded by invariant T cells such as MAIT and iNKT, although diverse VJ usage argued against such confounding for most clonotypes. Fewer insertions were carried by abundant cord blood beta clonotypes, a similar but weaker trend appeared in young adult naive repertoires, and no such trend appeared in memory repertoires. Because the same donors could not be followed over many years, conclusions were based on cross-sectional statistical analysis. In monozygotic twins, recombination models systematically underestimated out-of-frame TCR alpha sharing, but the models matched the sharing seen between unrelated individuals. Compared with coincidental sharing between unrelated individuals, out-of-frame TCR alpha sequences shared between twins had an excess of sequences with low generation probability.

Every donor was a healthy Caucasian. Miltenyi CD45RO+ enrichment and human naive T-cell isolation kits were used to isolate memory (CD45RO+) and naive T cells from PBMC. Remarks on this clonotype: It has no known antigen specificity. No per-base quality is available; no much larger clone lies one base away.

Libraries were made using 5' RACE. Data came from an Illumina HiSeq 2000. Template switching added a universal primer binding site, and the final cDNA carried a unique molecular identifier that allowed TCR cDNA molecules to be counted accurately. Specific primers in the conserved constant-segment region were used to synthesize first-strand cDNA for the TCR alpha and beta chains. To control for contamination, every cDNA library carried two barcodes: a SMART-Mk sample barcode plus Illumina barcodes. TruSeq adapter sequences, together with Illumina sample barcodes, were added in two successive PCR steps. TCR alpha and beta cDNA libraries were sequenced on the Illumina HiSeq platform with custom primers. Per the authors' processing: Raw reads were processed with MiGEC to extract unique molecular identifiers, and MiXCR was used to determine CDR3 positions. For each individual, recombination models were inferred using an EM algorithm with the repgenHMM and IGoR tools. Shared clonotypes were analyzed with the tcR package in R, and sharing was normalized by the product of cloneset sizes. Out-of-frame nonproductive sequences were analyzed to study raw recombination free of thymic and clonal selection effects. TCRdb reprocessed the public reads (quality trimming at Q25 with fastp, clone calling with MiXCR) and kept in-frame beta chains. Here each entry gathers all rows of one CDR3 protein and keeps the most common genes and DNA. The V and J calls were not made by the authors but by TCRdb's processing. The sample data list roughly 250,000 distinct CDR3 sequences, and about 14% of these were observed just once. About 9% of the sample is held by the ten biggest clonotypes.

The TCR sequence derives from a woman between 18 and 30 years old in good health. Sequenced material: memory (CD45RO+) T cells sorted from blood. Sample cell subset or site, as interpreted from the label and publication: CD45RO+ enriched T cells.

The DNA reads as follows: TGCGCCAGCAGCCGCGCCGGGACATCACCCTCCGGCTCCTACAATGAGCAGTTCTTC. It translates as CASSRAGTSPSGSYNEQFF. This chain joins TRBV5-1 to TRBJ2-1; TRBD1 is perhaps the D gene, given 6 matching bases. In the germline V gene, CDR1 corresponds to SGHRS and CDR2 to YFSETQ. From the cysteine up to the phenylalanine, the CDR3 has a length of 19 residues. Only CDR3 DNA remains: 57 bases, in frame from the first base. V lost 4 bases and J lost 0 bases; the stretch between them is 23 bases long.